These T cell receptor beta chains were read from a single sample in a study of blood T cells in healthy people across ages. TCRdb re-analysed the 5' RACE reads in MiXCR, keeping a single row per CDR3 protein. The sample lists roughly 2 million distinct CDR3 sequences, roughly 52% occurring once. The sequenced material came from blood. The receptors were gathered from a woman aged 40 to 50 in good health. Each CDR3 is given with its conserved first and last residue. The order of the fields is clone size, V gene, D gene, J gene, CDR3 protein, CDR3 DNA. D genes are given only for firm matches. Only some rows state a clone size, as once, few, many or a class for expanded clones.

-	TRBV20-1	-	TRBJ2-4	CSARGRDFGYF	TGCAGTGCTAGGGGCCGTGATTTTGGGTACTTC
-	TRBV4-3	-	TRBJ1-4	CASSQDRSGSEKLFF	TGCGCCAGCAGCCAAGATCGATCGGGTAGTGAAAAACTGTTTTTT
few	TRBV2	-	TRBJ2-3	CASSPNLINTQYF	TGTGCCAGCAGTCCCAACCTGATAAATACGCAGTATTTT
-	TRBV9	-	TRBJ2-5	CASSVGPLYQETQYF	TGTGCCAGCAGCGTGGGACCACTGTACCAAGAGACCCAGTACTTC
few	TRBV6-1	-	TRBJ1-6	CASNVDYNSPLHF	TGTGCCAGCAACGTGGACTATAATTCACCCCTCCACTTT
-	TRBV6-6	-	TRBJ1-2	CASNKEGQMTTYGYTF	TGTGCCAGCAATAAAGAGGGGCAAATGACTACTTATGGCTACACCTTC
-	TRBV5-1	-	TRBJ2-6	CASSREQGRGLGANVLTF	TGCGCCAGCAGCAGAGAACAGGGGAGGGGGCTTGGGGCCAACGTCCTGACTTTC
-	TRBV27	-	TRBJ1-1	CASSLNLGTEAFF	TGTGCCAGCAGTTTAAATCTGGGCACTGAAGCTTTCTTT
-	TRBV5-6	-	TRBJ2-7	CASSPESSYNEQYF	TGTGCCAGCAGCCCCGAGAGCTCCTACAATGAGCAGTACTTC
few	TRBV25-1	-	TRBJ2-1	CASSGGRLSSYNEQFF	TGTGCCAGCAGTGGGGGCAGATTGAGCTCCTACAATGAGCAGTTCTTC
-	TRBV20-1	TRBD1	TRBJ1-4	CSARDYRGEKLFF	TGCAGTGCTAGAGATTACAGGGGCGAAAAACTGTTTTTT
-	TRBV6-1	TRBD1	TRBJ2-3	CASSEEGTGSQYF	TGTGCCAGCAGTGAAGAAGGGACAGGTTCGCAGTATTTT
-	TRBV28	TRBD2	TRBJ2-3	CASSLPTSGTDTDTQYF	TGTGCCAGCAGTCTACCGACTAGCGGGACCGACACAGATACGCAGTATTTT
few	TRBV12-3/TRBV12-4	-	TRBJ1-1	CASSDVGTLNTEAFF	TGTGCCAGCAGCGACGTGGGGACCCTGAACACTGAAGCTTTCTTT
-	TRBV18	-	TRBJ1-1	CASAPREFAAFF	TGTGCCAGCGCACCAAGAGAGTTCGCAGCTTTCTTT
few	TRBV20-1	-	TRBJ2-5	CSARSPGLGETQYF	TGCAGTGCTAGATCCCCTGGTCTTGGAGAGACCCAGTACTTC
-	TRBV28	-	TRBJ1-5	CASSLWGLGSNQPQHF	TGTGCCAGCAGTTTATGGGGACTGGGGAGCAATCAGCCCCAGCATTTT
few	TRBV4-3	-	TRBJ1-4	CASSLGVGNEKLFF	TGCGCCAGCAGCCTGGGGGTAGGAAATGAAAAACTGTTTTTT
few	TRBV20-1	-	TRBJ2-3	CSAREEGRGPLDTQYF	TGCAGTGCTAGAGAAGAGGGGCGGGGGCCCCTGGATACGCAGTATTTT
-	TRBV5-1	-	TRBJ2-5	CASRSPGETQYF	TGCGCCAGCCGCAGCCCCGGAGAGACCCAGTACTTC
few	TRBV15	-	TRBJ2-3	CATSSPARAVDTQYF	TGTGCCACCAGCAGTCCGGCTAGGGCCGTCGATACGCAGTATTTT
-	TRBV12-3/TRBV12-4	-	TRBJ1-2	CASSPMQENYGYTF	TGTGCCAGCAGTCCAATGCAGGAGAACTATGGCTACACCTTC
few	TRBV12-3/TRBV12-4	-	TRBJ2-7	CASRKTLETLKGEQYF	TGTGCCAGCAGAAAAACACTAGAGACCCTAAAGGGCGAGCAGTACTTC
-	TRBV7-2	TRBD1	TRBJ1-6	CASSLRTGGSPLHF	TGTGCCAGCAGCCTCCGGACAGGTGGTTCACCCCTCCACTTT
few	TRBV4-3	-	TRBJ2-2	CASSQDYRATGELFF	TGCGCCAGCAGCCAAGACTACAGGGCGACCGGGGAGCTGTTTTTT
-	TRBV4-3	TRBD1	TRBJ1-1	CASSQDDRGGTEAFF	TGCGCCAGCAGCCAAGATGACAGGGGGGGCACTGAAGCTTTCTTT
once	TRBV20-1	-	TRBJ2-1	CSARGGGRTRQFF	TGCAGTGCTAGGGGAGGGGGCCGGACCCGGCAGTTCTTC
-	TRBV28	-	TRBJ2-6	CASSSQQSGANVLTF	TGTGCCAGCAGTTCACAGCAATCTGGGGCCAACGTCCTGACTTTC
-	TRBV24-1	-	TRBJ2-1	CATSEAGLGSYNEQFF	TGTGCCACCAGCGAAGCAGGGTTGGGGAGCTACAATGAGCAGTTCTTC
once	TRBV18	TRBD1	TRBJ2-5	CASSPTATGASGLETQYF	TGTGCCAGCTCACCGACTGCCACAGGGGCGTCAGGCTTAGAGACCCAGTACTTC
-	TRBV7-9	-	TRBJ1-1	CASSLDGREAFF	TGTGCCAGCAGCTTAGATGGGAGGGAAGCTTTCTTT
-	TRBV28	-	TRBJ2-1	CASSPLSLEQFF	TGTGCCAGCAGCCCCCTTTCTTTAGAGCAGTTCTTC
-	TRBV20-1	-	TRBJ2-3	CSARASILREGSADTQYF	TGCAGTGCTAGAGCTTCGATCCTGAGGGAAGGGAGCGCAGATACGCAGTATTTT
few	TRBV2	-	TRBJ2-3	CASTLDSTDTQYF	TGTGCCAGCACCTTGGACAGCACAGATACGCAGTATTTT
few	TRBV6-2/TRBV6-3	-	TRBJ2-7	CASSQDTMREQYF	TGTGCCAGCAGCCAGGACACTATGAGGGAGCAGTACTTC
-	TRBV9	-	TRBJ2-5	CASSGGGGTFQYF	TGTGCCAGCAGCGGAGGAGGGGGGACTTTCCAGTACTTC
-	TRBV10-3	TRBD1	TRBJ2-1	CASRTGTSYNEQFF	TGTGCCTCCCGGACAGGGACCTCTTACAATGAGCAGTTCTTC
-	TRBV5-1	TRBD2	TRBJ2-3	CASSFSGTRTDTQYF	TGCGCCAGCAGCTTCTCCGGGACTAGGACAGATACGCAGTATTTT
-	TRBV7-8	TRBD1	TRBJ1-2	CASSPPGQDVYGYTF	TGTGCCAGCAGCCCTCCCGGACAGGACGTATATGGCTACACCTTC
-	TRBV20-1	-	TRBJ2-7	CSAADTSYEQYF	TGCAGTGCTGCAGACACATCCTACGAGCAGTACTTC
few	TRBV20-1	TRBD2	TRBJ2-1	CSARTSGGNEQFF	TGCAGTGCTAGAACTAGCGGGGGGAATGAGCAGTTCTTC
-	TRBV5-1	TRBD1	TRBJ2-5	CASSWQGVIRHKQYF	TGCGCCAGCAGCTGGCAGGGGGTGATCCGCCACAAGCAGTACTTC
-	TRBV6-2/TRBV6-3	-	TRBJ2-5	CASSYESQYF	TGTGCCAGCAGTTACGAGTCCCAGTACTTC
-	TRBV18	TRBD1	TRBJ1-5	CASSPETGGGQPQHF	TGTGCCAGCTCACCAGAGACAGGGGGCGGCCAGCCCCAGCATTTT
few	TRBV5-6	TRBD1	TRBJ2-1	CASSLGGTGHYNEQFF	TGTGCCAGCAGCTTGGGGGGGACAGGGCACTACAATGAGCAGTTCTTC
-	TRBV6-1	-	TRBJ2-4	CASRTDLAKNIQYF	TGTGCCAGCAGGACAGACCTAGCCAAAAACATTCAGTACTTC
few	TRBV7-2	TRBD1	TRBJ1-2	CASQGQSYGYTF	TGTGCCAGTCAGGGACAGAGCTATGGCTACACCTTC
-	TRBV6-2/TRBV6-3	-	TRBJ2-4	CASSYSIRDGENIQYF	TGTGCCAGCAGTTACTCGATCAGGGATGGCGAAAACATTCAGTACTTC
-	TRBV12-3/TRBV12-4	TRBD1	TRBJ2-7	CASSSAGTGSSEQYF	TGTGCCAGCAGTTCTGCCGGGACAGGGTCGTCCGAGCAGTACTTC
once	TRBV2	-	TRBJ1-5	CASSQERDNNQPQHF	TGTGCCAGCAGTCAAGAACGGGACAACAATCAGCCCCAGCATTTT
many	TRBV7-9	TRBD1	TRBJ2-7	CASSRTGIYEQYF	TGTGCCAGCAGCCGGACAGGGATCTACGAGCAGTACTTC
-	TRBV20-1	TRBD1	TRBJ1-5	CSARAPGGQGNQPQHF	TGCAGTGCTAGAGCCCCCGGGGGACAGGGGAATCAGCCCCAGCATTTT
-	TRBV11-3	-	TRBJ2-5	CASSLNGYTEQYF	TGTGCCAGCAGCTTAAATGGGTACACTGAGCAGTACTTC
once	TRBV4-3	-	TRBJ1-2	CASGRRGILDGYTF	TGCGCCAGCGGCCGAAGGGGGATTTTGGATGGCTACACCTTC
-	TRBV6-6	-	TRBJ2-1	CASSPIRDGGRLNEQFF	TGTGCCAGCAGTCCCATAAGGGACGGGGGGCGTCTTAATGAGCAGTTCTTC
-	TRBV12-3/TRBV12-4	-	TRBJ1-1	CASSQGARGAFF	TGTGCCAGCAGTCAGGGCGCCCGGGGAGCTTTCTTT
-	TRBV6-5	-	TRBJ1-2	CASTIIQGSNYGYTF	TGTGCCAGCACCATAATCCAGGGTAGTAACTATGGCTACACCTTC